These T cell receptor beta chains were read from a single sample in a study of T-cell memory formation after mild COVID-19. TCRdb re-analysed the 5' RACE reads in MiXCR, keeping a single row per CDR3 protein. Here the sample spans some 250,000 distinct CDR3 sequences, 18% being singletons. The specimen was PBMCs or a T cell subset sorted from them (not recorded which). The receptors come from a man between 18 and 29 years old who had mild COVID-19 (a few samples of this study predate the infection). Cell type and time point are not known. CDR3s leave out the opening cysteine and the closing phenylalanine or tryptophan.

v_call: TRBV28
j_call: TRBJ2-1
cdr3_aa: ASSSSGTRRSYNEQF

v_call: TRBV7-8
j_call: TRBJ1-1
cdr3_aa: ASSEHRGKGMNTEAF

v_call: TRBV5-4
j_call: TRBJ1-1
cdr3_aa: ASSPGGAEGTEAF

v_call: TRBV4-3
j_call: TRBJ1-1
cdr3_aa: ASSQEVSGTEAF

v_call: TRBV20-1
j_call: TRBJ2-1
cdr3_aa: SAERTGQFSGEQF

v_call: TRBV7-3
j_call: TRBJ2-1
cdr3_aa: ASSLQGESNEQF

v_call: TRBV2
j_call: TRBJ2-7
cdr3_aa: ASSARAGGLEQY

v_call: TRBV5-1
j_call: TRBJ1-1
cdr3_aa: ASSLLGDTEAF

v_call: TRBV5-1
j_call: TRBJ2-3
cdr3_aa: ASSLLRGTAPDTQY

v_call: TRBV6-5
j_call: TRBJ2-5
cdr3_aa: ASSPWGLQETQY

v_call: TRBV29-1
j_call: TRBJ1-1
cdr3_aa: SVEHRGGTEAF

v_call: TRBV28
j_call: TRBJ2-7
cdr3_aa: ASRVGGLGEQY

v_call: TRBV7-9
j_call: TRBJ2-3
cdr3_aa: ASSRNQDTQY

v_call: TRBV6-6
j_call: TRBJ2-5
cdr3_aa: ASTSWGGETQY

v_call: TRBV10-3
j_call: TRBJ1-3
cdr3_aa: AISESTGATGNTIY

v_call: TRBV7-6
j_call: TRBJ1-3
cdr3_aa: ASSLGGAPGNTIY

v_call: TRBV7-7
j_call: TRBJ2-2
cdr3_aa: ASSPAPAAANTGELF

v_call: TRBV19
j_call: TRBJ1-2
cdr3_aa: ASSAGLGYGYT

v_call: TRBV12-3/TRBV12-4
j_call: TRBJ1-1
cdr3_aa: ASSLAVMRKLDTEAF

v_call: TRBV12-3/TRBV12-4
j_call: TRBJ2-2
cdr3_aa: ASRVDGPGGELF

v_call: TRBV4-2
j_call: TRBJ2-7
cdr3_aa: ASSQVPSGLPYEQY

v_call: TRBV12-3/TRBV12-4
j_call: TRBJ1-1
cdr3_aa: ASSLQAGGITEAF

v_call: TRBV9
j_call: TRBJ1-3
cdr3_aa: ASSVEGDSGNTIY

v_call: TRBV7-9
j_call: TRBJ1-6
cdr3_aa: ASNDRDNSPLH

v_call: TRBV6-2/TRBV6-3
j_call: TRBJ2-1
cdr3_aa: ASSTKGYGSYNEQF

v_call: TRBV9
j_call: TRBJ2-3
cdr3_aa: ASARSGTGNADTQY

v_call: TRBV12-3/TRBV12-4
j_call: TRBJ1-5
cdr3_aa: ASSSIEVSGDYIQPQH

v_call: TRBV6-2/TRBV6-3
j_call: TRBJ2-3
cdr3_aa: ASSYWKRESTDTQY

v_call: TRBV7-6
j_call: TRBJ2-3
cdr3_aa: ASVADTQY

v_call: TRBV4-1
j_call: TRBJ2-7
cdr3_aa: ASSQEGFRGNYEQY

v_call: TRBV4-1
j_call: TRBJ1-5
cdr3_aa: ASSHLPGSRDQPQH

v_call: TRBV30
j_call: TRBJ2-7
cdr3_aa: AWSRRQGAYEQY

v_call: TRBV25-1
j_call: TRBJ2-7
cdr3_aa: ASSDYDSYEQY

v_call: TRBV6-6
j_call: TRBJ2-2
cdr3_aa: ASTQAPNTGELF

v_call: TRBV4-1
j_call: TRBJ2-3
cdr3_aa: ASSQHEQGPGTQY

v_call: TRBV5-1
j_call: TRBJ2-1
cdr3_aa: ASSVLAGGPVEQF

v_call: TRBV5-1
j_call: TRBJ2-2
cdr3_aa: ASRSDPNTGELF

v_call: TRBV2
j_call: TRBJ1-1
cdr3_aa: ASSLGPRPPTAF

v_call: TRBV4-1
j_call: TRBJ1-2
cdr3_aa: ASSQDSGTGGYGYT

v_call: TRBV7-9
j_call: TRBJ2-3
cdr3_aa: ASSPTSGGRTDTQY

v_call: TRBV14
j_call: TRBJ1-3
cdr3_aa: ASSPRTGGTIY

v_call: TRBV2
j_call: TRBJ2-1
cdr3_aa: ASHGDGDEQF

v_call: TRBV7-2
j_call: TRBJ2-1
cdr3_aa: ASSLVLAGGPISV